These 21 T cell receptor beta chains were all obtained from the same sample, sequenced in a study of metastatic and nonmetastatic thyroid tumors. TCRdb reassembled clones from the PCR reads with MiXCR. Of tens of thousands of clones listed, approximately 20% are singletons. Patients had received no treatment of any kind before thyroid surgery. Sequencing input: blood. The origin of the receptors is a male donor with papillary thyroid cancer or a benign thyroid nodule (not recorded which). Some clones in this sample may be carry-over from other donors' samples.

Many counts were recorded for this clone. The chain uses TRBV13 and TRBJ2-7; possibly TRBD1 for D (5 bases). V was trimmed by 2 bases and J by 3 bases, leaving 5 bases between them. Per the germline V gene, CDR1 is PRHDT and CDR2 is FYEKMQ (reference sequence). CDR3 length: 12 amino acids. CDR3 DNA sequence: TGTGCCAGCAGCTTAAGGGGCTACGAGCAGTACTTC. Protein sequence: CASSLRGYEQYF.

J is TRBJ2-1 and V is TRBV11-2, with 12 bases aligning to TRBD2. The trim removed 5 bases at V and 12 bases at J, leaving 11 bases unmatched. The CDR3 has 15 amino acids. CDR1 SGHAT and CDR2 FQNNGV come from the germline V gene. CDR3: CASSPRLAGGPGQFF. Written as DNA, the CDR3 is TGTGCCAGCAGCCCACGTCTAGCGGGAGGGCCGGGGCAGTTCTTC.

The CDR3 loop is CAWSRLAGSNTGELFF. In nucleotides, the CDR3 is TGTGCCTGGAGTAGACTAGCGGGGTCGAACACCGGGGAGCTGTTTTTT. This chain connects TRBV30 to TRBJ2-2; TRBD2 matches at 11 bases. CDR1 is GTSNPN and CDR2 is SVGIG in the germline V gene (reference sequence). J gave up 0 bases and V 2 bases, and 2 bases lay outside the gene matches. This CDR3 has 16 residues.

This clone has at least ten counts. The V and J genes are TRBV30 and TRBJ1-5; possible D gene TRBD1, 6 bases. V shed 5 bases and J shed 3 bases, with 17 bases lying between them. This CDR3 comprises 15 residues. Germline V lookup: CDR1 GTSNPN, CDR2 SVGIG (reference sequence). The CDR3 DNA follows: TGTGCCTGGGGGGCAGGGGCGACATCCAATCAGCCCCAGCATTTT. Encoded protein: CAWGAGATSNQPQHF.

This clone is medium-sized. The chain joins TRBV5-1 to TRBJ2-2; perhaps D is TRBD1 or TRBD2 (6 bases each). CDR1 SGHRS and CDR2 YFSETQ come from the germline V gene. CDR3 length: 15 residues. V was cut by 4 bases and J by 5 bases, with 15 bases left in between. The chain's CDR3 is CASSNGGSWTGELFF. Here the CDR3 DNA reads TGCGCCAGCAGCAACGGGGGCTCATGGACCGGGGAGCTGTTTTTT. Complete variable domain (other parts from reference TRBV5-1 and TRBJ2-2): KAGVTQTPRYLIKTRGQQVTLSCSPISGHRSVSWYQQTPGQGLQFLFEYFSETQRNKGNFPGRFSGRQFSNSRSEMNVSTLELGDSALYLCASSNGGSWTGELFFGEGSRLTVL.

CDR3 sequence reads: CASSTVYGYTF. CDR3 DNA: TGTGCCAGCAGTACGGTCTATGGCTACACCTTC. This chain links TRBV28 with TRBJ1-2; D uncertain. There are 11 residues in the CDR3. V was clipped by 5 bases and J by 4 bases, with 5 bases between them. Germline CDR1 reads MDHEN; CDR2 reads SYDVKM.

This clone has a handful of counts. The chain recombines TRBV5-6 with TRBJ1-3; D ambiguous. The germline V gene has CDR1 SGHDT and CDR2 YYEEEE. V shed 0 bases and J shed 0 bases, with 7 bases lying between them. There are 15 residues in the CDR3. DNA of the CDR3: TGTGCCAGCAGCTTGGAACGGACCTCTGGAAACACCATATATTTT. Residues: CASSLERTSGNTIYF.

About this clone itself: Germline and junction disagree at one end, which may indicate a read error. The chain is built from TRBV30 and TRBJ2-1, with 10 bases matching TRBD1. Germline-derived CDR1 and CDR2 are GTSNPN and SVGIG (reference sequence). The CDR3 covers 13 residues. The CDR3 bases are TGTTCCTGGAGTTTTGACAGGGGGCGCGAGCAGTTCTTC. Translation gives CSWSFDRGREQFF.

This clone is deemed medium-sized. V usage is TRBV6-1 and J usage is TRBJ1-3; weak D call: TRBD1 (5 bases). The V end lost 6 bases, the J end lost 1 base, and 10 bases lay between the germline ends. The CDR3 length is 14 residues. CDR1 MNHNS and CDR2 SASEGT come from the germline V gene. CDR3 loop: CASSRGDSGNTIYF. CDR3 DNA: TGTGCCAGCAGCCGAGGGGATTCTGGAAACACCATATATTTT.

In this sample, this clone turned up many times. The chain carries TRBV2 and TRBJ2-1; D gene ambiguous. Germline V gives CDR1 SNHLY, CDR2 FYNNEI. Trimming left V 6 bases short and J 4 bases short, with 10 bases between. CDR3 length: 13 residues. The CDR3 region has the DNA TGTGCCAGCAGAGGCCTAGGTTACAATGAGCAGTTCTTC. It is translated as CASRGLGYNEQFF.

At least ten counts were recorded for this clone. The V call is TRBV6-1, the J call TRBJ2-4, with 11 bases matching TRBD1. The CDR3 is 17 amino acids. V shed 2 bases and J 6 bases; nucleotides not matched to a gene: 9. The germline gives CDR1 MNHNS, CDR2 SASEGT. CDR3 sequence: CASSELGTGGRGNIQYF. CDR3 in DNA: TGTGCCAGCAGTGAATTAGGGACAGGGGGTCGTGGAAACATTCAGTACTTC.

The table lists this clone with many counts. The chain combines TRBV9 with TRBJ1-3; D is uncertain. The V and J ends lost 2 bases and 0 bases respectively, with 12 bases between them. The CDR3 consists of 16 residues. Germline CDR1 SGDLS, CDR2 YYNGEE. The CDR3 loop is CASSVFPLDSGNTIYF. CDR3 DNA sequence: TGTGCCAGCAGCGTTTTCCCCCTGGACTCTGGAAACACCATATATTTT.

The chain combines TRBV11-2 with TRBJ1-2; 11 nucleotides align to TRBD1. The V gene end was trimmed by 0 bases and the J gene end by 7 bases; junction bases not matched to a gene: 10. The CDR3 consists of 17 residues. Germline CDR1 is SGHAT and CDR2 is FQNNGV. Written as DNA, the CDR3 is TGTGCCAGCAGCTTAGATCCACCGGGACAGGGGGGAAGTGGCTACACCTTC. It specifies CASSLDPPGQGGSGYTF.

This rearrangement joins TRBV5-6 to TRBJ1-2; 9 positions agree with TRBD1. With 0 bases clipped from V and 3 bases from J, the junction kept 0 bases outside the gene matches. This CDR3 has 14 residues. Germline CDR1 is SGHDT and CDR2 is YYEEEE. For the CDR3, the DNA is TGTGCCAGCAGCTTGGGACAGGGGGACTATGGCTACACCTTC. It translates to CASSLGQGDYGYTF. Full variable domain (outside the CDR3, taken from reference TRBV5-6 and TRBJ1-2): DAGVTQSPTHLIKTRGQQVTLRCSPKSGHDTVSWYQQALGQGPQFIFQYYEEEERQRGNFPDRFSGHQFPNYSSELNVNALLLGDSALYLCASSLGQGDYGYTFGSGTRLTVV.

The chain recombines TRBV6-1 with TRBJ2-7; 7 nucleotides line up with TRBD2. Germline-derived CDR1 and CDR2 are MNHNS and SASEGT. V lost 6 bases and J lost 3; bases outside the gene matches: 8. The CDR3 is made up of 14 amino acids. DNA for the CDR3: TGTGCCAGCAGAATGATCGCGGGAGTCTACGAGCAGTACTTC. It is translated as CASRMIAGVYEQYF.

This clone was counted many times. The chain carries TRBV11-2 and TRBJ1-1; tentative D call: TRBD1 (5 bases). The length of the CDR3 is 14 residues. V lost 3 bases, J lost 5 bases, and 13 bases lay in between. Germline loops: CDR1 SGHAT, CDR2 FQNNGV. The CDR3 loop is CASSLDILATEAFF. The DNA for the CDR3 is TGTGCCAGCAGCTTGGACATTTTGGCGACTGAAGCTTTCTTT.

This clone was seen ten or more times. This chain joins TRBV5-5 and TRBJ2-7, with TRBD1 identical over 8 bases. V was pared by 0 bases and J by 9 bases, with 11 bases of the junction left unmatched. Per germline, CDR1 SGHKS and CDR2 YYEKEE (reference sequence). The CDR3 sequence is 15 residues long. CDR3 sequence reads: CASSLGQGAPSGQYF. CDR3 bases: TGTGCCAGCAGCTTGGGGCAGGGGGCGCCTTCTGGGCAGTACTTC.

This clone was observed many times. This CDR3 reads CASSPDGIEAFF. Here the CDR3 DNA reads TGCGCCAGCAGCCCGGACGGGATTGAAGCTTTCTTT. V gene TRBV5-1 combines with J gene TRBJ1-1, with D unclear. V gave up 4 bases and J gave up 7 bases, with 11 bases separating them. Germline V CDR1 and CDR2: SGHRS, YFSETQ. CDR3 size: 12 residues.

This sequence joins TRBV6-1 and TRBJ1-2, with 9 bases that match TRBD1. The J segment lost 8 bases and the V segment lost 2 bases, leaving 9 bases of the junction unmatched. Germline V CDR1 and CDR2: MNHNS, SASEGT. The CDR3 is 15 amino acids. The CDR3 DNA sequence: TGTGCCAGCAGTGAACAATCGGGACAGGGATACGGCTACACCTTC. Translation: CASSEQSGQGYGYTF.

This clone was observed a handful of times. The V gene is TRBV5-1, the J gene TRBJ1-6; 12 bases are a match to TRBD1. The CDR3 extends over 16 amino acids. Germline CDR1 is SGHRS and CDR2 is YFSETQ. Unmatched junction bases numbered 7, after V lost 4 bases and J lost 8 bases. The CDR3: CASSRDRGLNDSPLHF. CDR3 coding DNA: TGCGCCAGCAGCCGGGACAGGGGGCTCAATGATTCACCCCTCCACTTT.

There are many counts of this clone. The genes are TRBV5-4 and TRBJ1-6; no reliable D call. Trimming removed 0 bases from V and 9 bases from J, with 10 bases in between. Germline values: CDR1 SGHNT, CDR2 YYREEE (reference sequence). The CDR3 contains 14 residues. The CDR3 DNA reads TGTGCCAGCAGCTTGGAGCCGAGTAGTTCACCCCTCCACTTT. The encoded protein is CASSLEPSSSPLHF.